The 11 T cell receptor beta chains given below trace back to one sample, sequenced in a study of technical replicates of blood from a few donors. Only in-frame clones appear in the TCRdb table, and some are missing; sequencing was by immunoSEQ multiplex PCR. The profile shows 55,000 to 80,000 clones, 89% of them singletons. Material: PBMCs. The receptors shown here come from a human donor in good health. Some clones in this sample may be carry-over from other donors' samples.

This chain links TRBV2 with TRBJ1-5; 9 bases line up with TRBD1. The CDR3 has 16 residues. Germline-derived CDR1 and CDR2 are SNHLY and FYNNEI. V gave up 3 bases and J gave up 6 bases; unmatched junction bases: 9. CDR3 bases: TGTGCCAGCAGTGATAGGACAGGGGCGATATTTCAGCCCCAGCATTTT. Encoded protein: CASSDRTGAIFQPQHF.

The chain recombines TRBV5-8 with TRBJ1-3; D not resolved. Trimming cost V 2 bases and J 0 bases, with 12 bases left between them. The CDR3 length is 16 residues. CDR1 and CDR2 (germline): SGHTS, YDEGEE. The CDR3 nucleotides are TGTGCCAGCAGCTTTCCGGCAGGCCGCTCTGGAAACACCATATATTTT. As protein: CASSFPAGRSGNTIYF.

The gene calls are TRBV6-5 and TRBJ2-3; no firm D call. This CDR3 is built from 14 residues. The V end lost 5 bases, the J end lost 1 base, and 10 bases lay between the germline ends. The V gene's germline CDR1 is MNHEY and CDR2 SVGAGI. CDR3 region: CASSKNRRTDTQYF. For the CDR3, the DNA is TGTGCCAGCAGTAAGAACAGACGCACAGATACGCAGTATTTT.

This chain links TRBV27 with TRBJ2-5; 8 nucleotides line up with TRBD1. The CDR3 extends over 16 amino acids. Germline lookup yields CDR1 MNHEY and CDR2 SMNVEV (reference sequence). V trimming: 2 bases; J trimming: 5 bases; junction bases outside the gene matches: 10. CDR3 in amino acids: CASSLRGQGAWETQYF. The CDR3 coding sequence is TGTGCCAGCAGTTTACGTGGCCAGGGGGCTTGGGAGACCCAGTACTTC.

The V call is TRBV9, the J call TRBJ2-1, with 8 bases identical to TRBD2. Germline V lookup: CDR1 SGDLS, CDR2 YYNGEE. This CDR3 region has 14 residues. Trimming cost V 4 bases and J 6 bases; bases outside gene matches: 6. In DNA form, the CDR3 reads TGTGCCAGCAGCCCGGGGCTAGCGGGCAATGAGCAGTTCTTC. Translated: CASSPGLAGNEQFF.

The chain recombines TRBV2 with TRBJ2-7; 7 bases line up with TRBD2. The CDR3 runs to 14 residues. V shed 6 bases, J shed 3 bases, and the junction held 8 bases outside the gene matches. The V gene's germline CDR1 is SNHLY and CDR2 FYNNEI. This chain's CDR3 is CASSPGTNLYEQYF. The CDR3 DNA reads as TGTGCCAGCAGCCCCGGGACTAACCTCTACGAGCAGTACTTC.

The V call is TRBV5-6, the J call TRBJ1-6; D is perhaps TRBD1 (5 bases). Per the germline V gene, CDR1 is SGHDT and CDR2 is YYEEEE. The CDR3 has 15 amino acids. Deletions cut 6 bases from V and 4 bases from J, with 14 bases between. The DNA of the CDR3 is TGTGCCAGCACCCAAAAACAGGTTTATAATTCACCCCTCCACTTT. This sequence encodes CASTQKQVYNSPLHF.

The chain is built from TRBV30 and TRBJ2-7; no clear D gene. From germline, CDR1 is GTSNPN and CDR2 SVGIG (reference sequence). The V end was cut by 0 bases, the J end by 12 bases, with 21 bases between. The length of the CDR3 is 14 residues. CDR3 residues: CAWSVTAWSLKPYF. The CDR3, as DNA: TGTGCCTGGAGTGTAACGGCTTGGAGTCTGAAACCGTACTTC.

The chain employs TRBV25-1 and TRBJ2-3; no clear D. Germline V gives CDR1 MGHDK, CDR2 SYGVNS. V was clipped by 3 bases and J by 4 bases, with 11 bases between them. The length of the CDR3 is 14 residues. The CDR3 DNA sequence: TGTGCCAGCAGTGATTCAAGCTCCGCAGATACGCAGTATTTT. Protein product: CASSDSSSADTQYF.

The chain has TRBV19 and TRBJ2-7; 9 nucleotides align to TRBD2. Germline V gene lookup returns CDR1 LNHDA and CDR2 SQIVND (reference sequence). With 0 bases clipped from V and 6 bases from J, the junction kept 9 bases outside the gene matches. This CDR3 has 16 residues. The CDR3 region has the DNA TGTGCCAGTAGTATAGATGCACAGACTAGCGGCATCGAGCAGTACTTC. Translated, it gives CASSIDAQTSGIEQYF.

The chain couples TRBV5-4 to TRBJ2-5, with 9 bases aligning to TRBD2. After removal of 4 bases from V and 3 bases from J, the junction contained 1 base not matched to a gene. Germline-derived CDR1 and CDR2 are SGHNT and YYREEE (reference sequence). The CDR3 totals 13 residues. CDR3 loop: CASSGLAKETQYF. The CDR3 DNA is TGTGCCAGCAGCGGACTAGCGAAAGAGACCCAGTACTTC. The full variable domain, completed using reference TRBV5-4 and TRBJ2-5, is ETGVTQSPTHLIKTRGQQVTLRCSSQSGHNTVSWYQQALGQGPQFIFQYYREEENGRGNFPPRFSGLQFPNYSSELNVNALELDDSALYLCASSGLAKETQYFGPGTRLLVL.